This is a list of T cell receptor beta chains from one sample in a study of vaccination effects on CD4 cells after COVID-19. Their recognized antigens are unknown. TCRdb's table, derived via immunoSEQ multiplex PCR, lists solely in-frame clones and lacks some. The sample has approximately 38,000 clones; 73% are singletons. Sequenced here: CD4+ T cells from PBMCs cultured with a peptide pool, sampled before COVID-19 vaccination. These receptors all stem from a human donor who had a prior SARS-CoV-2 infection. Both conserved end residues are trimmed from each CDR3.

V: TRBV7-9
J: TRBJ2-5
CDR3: ASSLIRLAGKETQY

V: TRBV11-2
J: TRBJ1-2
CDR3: ASSLEVTPAYGYT

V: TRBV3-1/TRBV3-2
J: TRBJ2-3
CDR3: ASSPSSGLLRSTDTQY

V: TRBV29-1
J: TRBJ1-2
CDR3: SVVGQGIIYGYT

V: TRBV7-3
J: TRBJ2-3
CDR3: ASSRTWVGDTQY

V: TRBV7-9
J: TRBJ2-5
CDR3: ASSILAGEETQY

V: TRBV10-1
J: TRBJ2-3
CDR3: ASTHPPTRGPFKVAPDTQY

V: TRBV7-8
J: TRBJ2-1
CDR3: ASSPAPQGADYEQF

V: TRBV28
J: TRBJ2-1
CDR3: ASSPPGLQPGEQF

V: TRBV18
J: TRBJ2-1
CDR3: ASSPPVGAKNYNEQF

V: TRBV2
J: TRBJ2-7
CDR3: ASSGLGGGRAYEQY

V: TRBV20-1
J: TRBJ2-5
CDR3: SAGSLETQY

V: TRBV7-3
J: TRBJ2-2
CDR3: ASSLRGGTGELF

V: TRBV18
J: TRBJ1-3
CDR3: ASSPLLTSGNTIY

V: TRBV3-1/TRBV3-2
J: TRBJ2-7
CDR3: ASSQDRLAGAYEQY

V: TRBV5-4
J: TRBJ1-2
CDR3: ASSLGTGDNGYT

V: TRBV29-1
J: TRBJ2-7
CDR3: SASTSAEQY

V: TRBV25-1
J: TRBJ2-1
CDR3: ASSDYGRGRLSEQF

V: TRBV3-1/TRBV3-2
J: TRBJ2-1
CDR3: ASSETSGRINEQF

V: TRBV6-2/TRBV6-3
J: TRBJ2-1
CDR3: ASSYSASAVYNEQF

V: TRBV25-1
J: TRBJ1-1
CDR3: ASSPGNTEAF

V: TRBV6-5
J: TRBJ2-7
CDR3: ASTAVADDYEQY

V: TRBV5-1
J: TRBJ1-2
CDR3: ASTSQPNYGYT

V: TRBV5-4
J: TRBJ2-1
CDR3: ASSAGGASSYNEQF

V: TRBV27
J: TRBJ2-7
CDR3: ASGVLYEQY

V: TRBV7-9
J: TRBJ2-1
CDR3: ASSGVGRFPL

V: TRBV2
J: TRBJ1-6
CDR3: ASREGAGALGNSPLH

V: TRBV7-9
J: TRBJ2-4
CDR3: ASSLNRPGLAVMY

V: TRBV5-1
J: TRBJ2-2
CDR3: ASSKRARGRSTGELF

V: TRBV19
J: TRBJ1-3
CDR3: ASRSGQGNTIY

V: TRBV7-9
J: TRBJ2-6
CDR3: ASSVIEGLGANVLT

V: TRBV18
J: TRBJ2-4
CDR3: ASSSTGANGAKNIQY

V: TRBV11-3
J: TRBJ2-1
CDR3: ASSLGGVHRSYNEQF

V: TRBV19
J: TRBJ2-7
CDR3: ASARGTGYHEQY

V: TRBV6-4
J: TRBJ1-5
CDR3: ASSDGDCNNQPQH

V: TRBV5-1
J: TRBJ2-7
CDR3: ASSSTPLSSGTYEQY

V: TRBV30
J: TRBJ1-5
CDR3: AWSLSGAISNQPQH

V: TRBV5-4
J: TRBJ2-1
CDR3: ASRRDWGEQF

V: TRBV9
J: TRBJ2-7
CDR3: ASSVATGSAYEQY

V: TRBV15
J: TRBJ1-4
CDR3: ATSYRALNEKLF

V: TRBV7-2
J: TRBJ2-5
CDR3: ASSSAGGRAWETQY

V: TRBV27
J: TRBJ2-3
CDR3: ASSQRGVDTQY

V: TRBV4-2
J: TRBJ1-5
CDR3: ASSQDRIQPQH

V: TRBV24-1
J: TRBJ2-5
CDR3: ATSEKGGYQETQY

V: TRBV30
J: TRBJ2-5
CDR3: AWRGRAETQY

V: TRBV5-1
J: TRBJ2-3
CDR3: ASSLNGASTDTQY

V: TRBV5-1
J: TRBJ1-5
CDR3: ASSLAGQPNQPQH

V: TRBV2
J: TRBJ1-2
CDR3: ASSAGTEGGYT

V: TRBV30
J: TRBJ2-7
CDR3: AWRKPGTESYEQY

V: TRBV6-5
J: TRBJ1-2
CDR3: ASLGGQNYGYT

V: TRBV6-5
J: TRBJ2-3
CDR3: ASSSKRVSTDTQY

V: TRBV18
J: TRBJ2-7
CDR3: ASSPEDGYEQY

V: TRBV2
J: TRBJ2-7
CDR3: ASASYEQY

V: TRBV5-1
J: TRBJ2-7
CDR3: ASSVTIDITYEQY

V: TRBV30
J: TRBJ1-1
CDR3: AWSEQLNTEAF